This TCR beta chain stems from a study of blood T cell repertoires in COVID-19. Profiled with immunoSEQ multiplex PCR; TCRdb holds only in-frame clones, not every one. The sample has some 130,000 clones; roughly four fifths are singletons. The sequenced sample was peripheral blood. This TCR derives from a man between 40 and 49 years old with active or convalescent COVID-19.

CDR3 loop: CASSEGAPDTQYF. CDR3 nucleotides: TGTGCCAGCAGTGAAGGGGCCCCAGATACGCAGTATTTT. This chain joins TRBV25-1 and TRBJ2-3; D may be TRBD1 (5 bases). The V end lost 2 bases, the J end lost 4 bases, and 7 bases lay between the germline ends. Germline V gene lookup returns CDR1 MGHDK and CDR2 SYGVNS. This CDR3 has 13 amino acids.